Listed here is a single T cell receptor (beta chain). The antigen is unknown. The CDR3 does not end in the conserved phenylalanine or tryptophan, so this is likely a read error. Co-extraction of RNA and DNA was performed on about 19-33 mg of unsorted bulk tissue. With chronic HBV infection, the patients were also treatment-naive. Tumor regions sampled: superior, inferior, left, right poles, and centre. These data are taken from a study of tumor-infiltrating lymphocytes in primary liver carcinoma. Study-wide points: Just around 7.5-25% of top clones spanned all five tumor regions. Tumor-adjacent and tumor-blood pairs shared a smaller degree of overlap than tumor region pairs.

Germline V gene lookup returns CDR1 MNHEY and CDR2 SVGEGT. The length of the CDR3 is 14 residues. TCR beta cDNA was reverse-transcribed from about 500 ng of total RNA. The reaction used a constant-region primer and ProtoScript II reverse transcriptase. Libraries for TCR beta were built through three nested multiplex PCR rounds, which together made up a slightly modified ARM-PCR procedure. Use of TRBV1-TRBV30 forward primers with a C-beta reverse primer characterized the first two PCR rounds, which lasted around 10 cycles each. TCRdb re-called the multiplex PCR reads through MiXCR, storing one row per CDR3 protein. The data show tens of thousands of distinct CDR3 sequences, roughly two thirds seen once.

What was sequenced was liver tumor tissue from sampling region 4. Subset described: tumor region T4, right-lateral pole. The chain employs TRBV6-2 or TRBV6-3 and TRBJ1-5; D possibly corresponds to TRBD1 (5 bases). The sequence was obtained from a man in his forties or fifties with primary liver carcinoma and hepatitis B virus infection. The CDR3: CASKRTMSNQPQHI. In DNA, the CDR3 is TGTGCCAGCAAGAGGACAATGAGCAATCAGCCTCAGCATATT.